This T cell receptor (beta chain) was recovered during a study of molecular identifiers for immune sequencing clone quantification. The authors sorted naive CD8 T cells as CD8+CD4-CCR7+CD45RA+. Whole-study findings and limits: Effector cells kept over 98% of their molecules in clones above 20 RNA copies, while naive cells kept under 1% there. Sizes of clones that are highly expanded could be underestimated (if identical TCR molecules share a barcode).

Notes on this clonotype: What it binds is not known.

Per the germline V gene, CDR1 is SGHTA and CDR2 is FQGNSA. The germline V and J ends were trimmed by 1 base and 12 bases, with 13 bases remaining between them. CDR3 size: 13 residues. TCRdb reprocessed the PCR reads with MiXCR, giving one entry per CDR3 protein. The sample holds tens of thousands of distinct CDR3 sequences, about 18% seen once. Sequencing input: naive CD8+ T cells from blood, with Jurkat cell RNA spiked in. Subset given: FACS-sorted CD8+CD4-CCR7+CD45RA+ naive T cells. This sequence was found in a human donor in good health. Some libraries in this study had Jurkat cell RNA spiked in. The chain recombines TRBV7-2 with TRBJ2-1; maybe TRBD1 (5 bases). CDR3 loop: CASSLGIVRGQFF. The CDR3 DNA reads as TGTGCCAGCAGCTTAGGGATTGTTAGGGGGCAGTTCTTC.